Below, 5 T cell receptor beta chains from the same sample are listed, as sequenced in a study of T cell repertoires in cytomegalovirus infection. MiXCR, applied by TCRdb to the reads, yields one record per CDR3 protein. The sample carries fewer than 550,000 distinct CDR3 sequences, 16% recorded once. Source material: CD8+ T cells from PBMCs. These receptors all come from a human donor in good health (CMV status not recorded). Some clones in this sample may be carry-over from other donors' samples.

On this clonotype: This CDR3 fails to terminate in the conserved phenylalanine or tryptophan, so it likely reflects a read error. The chain is built from TRBV5-1 and TRBJ2-1; no reliable D call. Germline V gives CDR1 SGHRS, CDR2 YFSETQ. V lost 3 bases to trimming and J lost 2 bases, with 12 bases between them. This CDR3 has 15 amino acids. The DNA of the CDR3 is TGCGCCAGCAGCTCTCACGAAAACCCCTACAATGAGCAGTTCTCC. It translates to CASSSHENPYNEQFS.

This clonotype was counted a single time. This sequence joins TRBV20-1 and TRBJ1-5; unclear D gene. The CDR3 runs 14 residues. The V gene lost 0 bases and the J gene lost 5 bases, with 11 bases spanning the gap. Germline values: CDR1 DFQATT, CDR2 SNEGSKA (reference sequence). CDR3 sequence (DNA): TGCAGTGCTAGAGATGATGGTTTGGATCAGCCCCAGCATTTT. Translating it yields CSARDDGLDQPQHF.

This clonotype has a count of ten or more. The chain links TRBV7-9 to TRBJ1-3; D is perhaps TRBD1 (5 bases). CDR1 and CDR2 (germline): SEHNR, FQNEAQ (reference sequence). The germline V and J ends were trimmed by 5 bases and 0 bases, with 11 bases remaining between them. This CDR3 comprises 15 residues. CDR3 in amino acids: CASSPNDSSGNTIYF. CDR3 nucleotide sequence: TGTGCCAGCAGCCCAAATGACAGCTCTGGAAACACCATATATTTT.

In its sample, this clonotype was seen many times. J is TRBJ2-7 and V is TRBV4-1; 7 nucleotides agree with TRBD2. The ends lost 5 bases at V and 9 bases at J; junction bases unmatched: 19. This CDR3 region has 16 residues. Germline V gives CDR1 MGHRA, CDR2 YSYEKL. CDR3 in amino acids: CASSGLSGQGGTVQYF. The CDR3 region has the DNA TGCGCCAGCAGCGGGCTTAGCGGGCAGGGAGGAACCGTGCAGTACTTC.

Comment on this clonotype: Since a much larger clone is just one base distant, this may be a read error. This chain connects TRBV6-2 or TRBV6-3 to TRBJ1-5; no firm D call. The CDR3 is 15 amino acids. Trimming removed 8 bases from V and 0 bases from J, with 14 bases in between. Germline V lookup: CDR1 MNHEY, CDR2 SVGEGT. The CDR3: CASEDLFYSNQPQHF. The CDR3 DNA reads as TGTGCCAGCGAAGACCTCTTCTATAGCAATCAGCCCCAGCATTTT.